This paragraph reports one T cell receptor (beta chain). Antigen: not known. Over chemoradiotherapy, repertoires were sampled more than once. The length of the CDR3 is 15 residues. After removal of 3 bases from V and 6 bases from J, the junction contained 8 bases not matched to a gene. The V gene's germline CDR1 is LGHNA and CDR2 YNFKEQ. These data originate in a study of chemoradiotherapy in HPV16-positive cancers. Across the study: Candidate HPV-specific T-cell clones and common TCR motifs came from functional assays in two HPV16-positive patients. General study points: Candidate HPV-specific clones and E7-related TCR motifs grew in tumor during treatment.

Assay used: immunoSEQ multiplex PCR; TCRdb lists only in-frame clones, some missing. The profile shows 30,000 or so clones, roughly 80% of them singletons. The specimen was blood, collected from a patient who underwent chemoradiotherapy. The TCR originated in a human donor with HPV-associated anogenital cancer. This chain connects TRBV4-2 to TRBJ2-1; 7 nucleotides align to TRBD2. CDR3 in amino acids: CASSQGAGLVNEQFF. The CDR3 DNA is TGTGCCAGCAGCCAGGGAGCTGGACTAGTCAATGAGCAGTTCTTC.